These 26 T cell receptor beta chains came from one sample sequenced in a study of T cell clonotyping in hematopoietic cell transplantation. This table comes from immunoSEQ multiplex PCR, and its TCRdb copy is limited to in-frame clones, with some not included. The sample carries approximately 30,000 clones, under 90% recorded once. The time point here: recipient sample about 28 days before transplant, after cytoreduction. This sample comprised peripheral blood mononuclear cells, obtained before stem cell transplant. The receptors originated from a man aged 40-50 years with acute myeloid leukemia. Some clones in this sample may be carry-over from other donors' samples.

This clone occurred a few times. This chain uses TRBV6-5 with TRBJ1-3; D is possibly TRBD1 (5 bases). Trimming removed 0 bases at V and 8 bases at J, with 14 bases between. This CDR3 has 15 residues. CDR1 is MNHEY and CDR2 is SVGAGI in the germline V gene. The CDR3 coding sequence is TGTGCCAGCAGTTACTCAGGCCACCGGGGGGACACCATATATTTT. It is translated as CASSYSGHRGDTIYF.

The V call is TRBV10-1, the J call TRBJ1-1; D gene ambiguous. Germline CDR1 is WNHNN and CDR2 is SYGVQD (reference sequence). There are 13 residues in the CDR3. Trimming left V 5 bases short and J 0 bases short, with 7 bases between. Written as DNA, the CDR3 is TGCGCCAGCAGTTCCCTAATGAACACTGAAGCTTTCTTT. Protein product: CASSSLMNTEAFF.

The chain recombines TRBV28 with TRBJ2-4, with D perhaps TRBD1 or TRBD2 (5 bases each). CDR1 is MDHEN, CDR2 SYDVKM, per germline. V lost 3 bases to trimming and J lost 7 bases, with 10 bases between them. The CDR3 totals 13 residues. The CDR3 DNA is TGTGCCAGCAGTTTGGGACCTTCGAACATTCAGTACTTC. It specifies CASSLGPSNIQYF.

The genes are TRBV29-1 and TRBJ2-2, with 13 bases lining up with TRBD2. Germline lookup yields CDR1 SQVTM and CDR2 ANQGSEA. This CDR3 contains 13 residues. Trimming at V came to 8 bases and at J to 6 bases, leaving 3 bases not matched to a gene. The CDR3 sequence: CSCGTSGAGELFF. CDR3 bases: TGCAGCTGTGGGACTAGCGGGGCCGGGGAGCTGTTTTTT.

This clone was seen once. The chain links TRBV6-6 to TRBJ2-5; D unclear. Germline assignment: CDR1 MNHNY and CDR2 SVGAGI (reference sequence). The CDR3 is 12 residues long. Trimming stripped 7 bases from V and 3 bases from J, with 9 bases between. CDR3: CASTDTKETQYF. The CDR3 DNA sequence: TGTGCCAGCACCGACACAAAAGAGACCCAGTACTTC.

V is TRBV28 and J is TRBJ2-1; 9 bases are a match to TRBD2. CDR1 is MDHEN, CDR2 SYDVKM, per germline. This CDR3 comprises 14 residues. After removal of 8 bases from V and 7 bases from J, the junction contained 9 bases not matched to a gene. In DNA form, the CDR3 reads TGTGCCAGCTCCGCGGGAGGGCCGGGAAATGAGCAGTTCTTC. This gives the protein CASSAGGPGNEQFF.

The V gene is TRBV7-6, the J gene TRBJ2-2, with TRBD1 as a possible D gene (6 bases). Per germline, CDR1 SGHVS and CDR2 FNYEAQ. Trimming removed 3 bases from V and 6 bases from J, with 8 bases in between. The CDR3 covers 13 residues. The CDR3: CASSLYRAGELFF. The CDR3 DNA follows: TGTGCCAGCAGCTTGTACAGGGCCGGGGAGCTGTTTTTT.

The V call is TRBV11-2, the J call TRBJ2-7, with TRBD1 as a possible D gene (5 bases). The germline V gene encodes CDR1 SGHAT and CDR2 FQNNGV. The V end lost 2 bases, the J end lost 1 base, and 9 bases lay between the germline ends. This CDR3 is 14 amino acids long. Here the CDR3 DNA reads TGTGCCAGCAGCTTAACAGGAGCATCCTACGAGCAGTACTTC. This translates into CASSLTGASYEQYF.

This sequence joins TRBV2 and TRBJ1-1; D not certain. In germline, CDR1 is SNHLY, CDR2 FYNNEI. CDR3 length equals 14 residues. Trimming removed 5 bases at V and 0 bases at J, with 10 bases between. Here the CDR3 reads CASSMAVMNTEAFF. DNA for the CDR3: TGTGCCAGCAGTATGGCAGTCATGAACACTGAAGCTTTCTTT. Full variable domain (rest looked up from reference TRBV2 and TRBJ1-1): EPEVTQTPSHQVTQMGQEVILRCVPISNHLYFYWYRQILGQKVEFLVSFYNNEISEKSEIFDDQFSVERPDGSNFTLKIRSTKLEDSAMYFCASSMAVMNTEAFFGQGTRLTVV.

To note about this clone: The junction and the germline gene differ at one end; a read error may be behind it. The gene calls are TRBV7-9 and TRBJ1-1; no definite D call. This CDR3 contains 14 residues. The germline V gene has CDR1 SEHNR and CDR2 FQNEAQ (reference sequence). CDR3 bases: TGTGCCAGCAGCCCAAGTGCAGCGAGCACTGAAGCCTTCTTT. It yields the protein CASSPSAASTEAFF.

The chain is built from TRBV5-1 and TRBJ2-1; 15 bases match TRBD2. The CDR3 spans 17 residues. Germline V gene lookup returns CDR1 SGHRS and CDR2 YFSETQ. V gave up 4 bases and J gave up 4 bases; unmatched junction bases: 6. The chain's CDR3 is CASSTGTSGGLYNEQFF. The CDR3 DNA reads TGCGCCAGCAGCACCGGGACTAGCGGGGGGCTGTACAATGAGCAGTTCTTC.

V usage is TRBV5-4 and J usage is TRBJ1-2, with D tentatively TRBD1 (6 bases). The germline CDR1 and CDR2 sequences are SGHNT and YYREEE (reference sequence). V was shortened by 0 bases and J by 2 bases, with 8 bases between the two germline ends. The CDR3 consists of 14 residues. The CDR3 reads CASSLGGANYGYTF. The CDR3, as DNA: TGTGCCAGCAGCTTGGGGGGGGCAAACTATGGCTACACCTTC.

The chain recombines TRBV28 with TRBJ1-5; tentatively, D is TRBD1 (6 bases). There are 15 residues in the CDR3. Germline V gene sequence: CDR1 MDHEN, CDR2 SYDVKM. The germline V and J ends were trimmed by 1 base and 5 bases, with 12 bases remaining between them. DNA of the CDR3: TGTGCCAGCAGTTTATTTGGACAGACCTATCAGCCCCAGCATTTT. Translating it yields CASSLFGQTYQPQHF.

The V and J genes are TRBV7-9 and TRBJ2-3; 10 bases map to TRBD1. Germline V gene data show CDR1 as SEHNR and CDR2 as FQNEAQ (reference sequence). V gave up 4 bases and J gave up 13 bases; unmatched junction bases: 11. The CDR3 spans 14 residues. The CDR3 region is CASSSPDRGPLEYF. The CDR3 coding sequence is TGTGCCAGCAGCTCCCCAGACAGGGGGCCACTAGAGTATTTT.

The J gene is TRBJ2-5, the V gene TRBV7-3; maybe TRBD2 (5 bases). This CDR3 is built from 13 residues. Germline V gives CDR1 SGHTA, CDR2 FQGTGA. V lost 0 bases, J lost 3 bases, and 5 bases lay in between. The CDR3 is CASSLTGEETQYF. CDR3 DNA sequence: TGTGCCAGCAGCTTAACCGGGGAAGAGACCCAGTACTTC.

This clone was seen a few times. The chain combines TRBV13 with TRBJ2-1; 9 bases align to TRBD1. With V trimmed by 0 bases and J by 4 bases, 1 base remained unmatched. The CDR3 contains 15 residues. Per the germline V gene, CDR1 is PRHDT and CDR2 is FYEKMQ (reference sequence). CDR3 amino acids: CASSLGGQGYNEQFF. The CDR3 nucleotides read TGTGCCAGCAGCTTAGGGGGACAGGGATACAATGAGCAGTTCTTC.

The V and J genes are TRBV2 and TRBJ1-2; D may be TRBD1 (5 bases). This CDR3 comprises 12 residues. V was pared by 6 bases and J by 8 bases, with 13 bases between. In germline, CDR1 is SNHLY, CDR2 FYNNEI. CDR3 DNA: TGTGCCAGCAGAGTTGGGGGGGTCGGCTACACCTTC. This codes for CASRVGGVGYTF. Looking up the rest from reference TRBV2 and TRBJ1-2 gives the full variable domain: EPEVTQTPSHQVTQMGQEVILRCVPISNHLYFYWYRQILGQKVEFLVSFYNNEISEKSEIFDDQFSVERPDGSNFTLKIRSTKLEDSAMYFCASRVGGVGYTFGSGTRLTVV.

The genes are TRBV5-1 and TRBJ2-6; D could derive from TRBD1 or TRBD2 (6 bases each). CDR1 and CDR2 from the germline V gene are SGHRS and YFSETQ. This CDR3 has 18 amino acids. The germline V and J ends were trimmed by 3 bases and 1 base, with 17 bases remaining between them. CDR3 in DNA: TGCGCCAGCAGCTCCTACCCGCAGGGGAGGTCTGGGGCCAACGTCCTGACTTTC. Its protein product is CASSSYPQGRSGANVLTF.

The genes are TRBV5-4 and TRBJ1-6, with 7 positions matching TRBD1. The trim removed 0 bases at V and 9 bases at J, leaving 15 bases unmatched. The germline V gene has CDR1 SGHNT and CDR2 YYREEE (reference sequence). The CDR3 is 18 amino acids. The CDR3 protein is CASSLAKQGGTLISPLHF. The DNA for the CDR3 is TGTGCCAGCAGCTTGGCCAAGCAGGGGGGGACCCTAATTTCACCCCTCCACTTT.

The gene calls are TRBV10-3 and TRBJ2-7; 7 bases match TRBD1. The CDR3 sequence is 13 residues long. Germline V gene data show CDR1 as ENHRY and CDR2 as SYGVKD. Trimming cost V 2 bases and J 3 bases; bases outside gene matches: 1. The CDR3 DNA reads TGTGCCATCAGTGAGCGGGACAGCTACGAGCAGTACTTC. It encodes CAISERDSYEQYF.

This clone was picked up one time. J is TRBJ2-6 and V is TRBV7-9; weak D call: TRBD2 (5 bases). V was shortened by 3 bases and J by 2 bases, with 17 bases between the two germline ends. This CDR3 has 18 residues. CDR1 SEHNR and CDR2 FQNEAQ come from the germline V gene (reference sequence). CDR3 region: CASSFKRANDAGANVLTF. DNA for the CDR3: TGTGCCAGCAGCTTTAAGAGGGCCAACGATGCTGGGGCCAACGTCCTGACTTTC.

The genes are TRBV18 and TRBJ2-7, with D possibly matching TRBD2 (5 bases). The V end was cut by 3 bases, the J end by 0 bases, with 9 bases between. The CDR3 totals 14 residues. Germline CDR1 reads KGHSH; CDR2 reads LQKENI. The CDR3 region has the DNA TGTGCCAGCTCACCTCCGGGGTTCTCCTACGAGCAGTACTTC. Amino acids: CASSPPGFSYEQYF.

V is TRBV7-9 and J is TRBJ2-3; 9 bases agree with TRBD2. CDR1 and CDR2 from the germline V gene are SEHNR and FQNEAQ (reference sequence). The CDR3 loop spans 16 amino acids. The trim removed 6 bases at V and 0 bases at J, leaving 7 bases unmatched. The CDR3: CASSRLAEPSTDTQYF. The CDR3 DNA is TGTGCCAGCAGTCGACTAGCGGAGCCAAGCACAGATACGCAGTATTTT.

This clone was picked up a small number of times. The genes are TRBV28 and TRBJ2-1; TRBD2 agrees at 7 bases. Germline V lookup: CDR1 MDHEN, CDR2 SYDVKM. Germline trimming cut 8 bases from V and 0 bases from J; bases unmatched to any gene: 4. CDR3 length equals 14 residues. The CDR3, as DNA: TGTGCCAGCCGAGCGGGGAGCTCCTACAATGAGCAGTTCTTC. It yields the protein CASRAGSSYNEQFF.

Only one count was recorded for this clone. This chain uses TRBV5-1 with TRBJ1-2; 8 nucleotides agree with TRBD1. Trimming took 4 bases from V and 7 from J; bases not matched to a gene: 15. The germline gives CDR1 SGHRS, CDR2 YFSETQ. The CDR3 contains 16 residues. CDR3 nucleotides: TGCGCCAGCAGCCCGGGAGGGACAGGTTCTCGTTCTGGCTACACCTTC. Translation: CASSPGGTGSRSGYTF.

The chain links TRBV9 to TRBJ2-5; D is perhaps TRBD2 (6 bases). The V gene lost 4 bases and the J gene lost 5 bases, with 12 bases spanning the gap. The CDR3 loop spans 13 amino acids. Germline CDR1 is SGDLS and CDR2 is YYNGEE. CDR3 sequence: CASSLPGVETQYF. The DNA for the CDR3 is TGTGCCAGCAGCCTCCCGGGGGTGGAGACCCAGTACTTC.